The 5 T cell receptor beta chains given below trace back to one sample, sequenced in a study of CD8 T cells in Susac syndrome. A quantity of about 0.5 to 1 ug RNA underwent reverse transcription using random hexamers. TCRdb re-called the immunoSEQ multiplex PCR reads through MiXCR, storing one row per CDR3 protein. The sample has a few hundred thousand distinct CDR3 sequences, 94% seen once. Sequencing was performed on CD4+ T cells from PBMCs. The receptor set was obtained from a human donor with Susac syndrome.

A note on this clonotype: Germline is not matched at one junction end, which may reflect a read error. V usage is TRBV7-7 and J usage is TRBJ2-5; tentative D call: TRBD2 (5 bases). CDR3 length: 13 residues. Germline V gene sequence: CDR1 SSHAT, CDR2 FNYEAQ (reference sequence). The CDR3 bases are TGTGCTAGCAGCGGACCCGCTGGGGAGACCCAGTACTTC. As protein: CASSGPAGETQYF.

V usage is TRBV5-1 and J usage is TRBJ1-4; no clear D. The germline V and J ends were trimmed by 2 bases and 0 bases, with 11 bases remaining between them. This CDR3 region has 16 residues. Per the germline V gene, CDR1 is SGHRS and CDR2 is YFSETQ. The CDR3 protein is CASSLIPTATNEKLFF. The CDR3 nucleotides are TGCGCCAGCAGCTTAATTCCCACCGCAACTAATGAAAAACTGTTTTTT. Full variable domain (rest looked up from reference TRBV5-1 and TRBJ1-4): KAGVTQTPRYLIKTRGQQVTLSCSPISGHRSVSWYQQTPGQGLQFLFEYFSETQRNKGNFPGRFSGRQFSNSRSEMNVSTLELGDSALYLCASSLIPTATNEKLFFGSGTQLSVL.

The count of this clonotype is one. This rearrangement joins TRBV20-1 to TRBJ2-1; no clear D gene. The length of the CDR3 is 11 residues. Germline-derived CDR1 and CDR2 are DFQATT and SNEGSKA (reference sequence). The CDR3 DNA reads TGCAGCCCCGTAAGCCACAATGAGCAGTTCTTC. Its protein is CSPVSHNEQFF.

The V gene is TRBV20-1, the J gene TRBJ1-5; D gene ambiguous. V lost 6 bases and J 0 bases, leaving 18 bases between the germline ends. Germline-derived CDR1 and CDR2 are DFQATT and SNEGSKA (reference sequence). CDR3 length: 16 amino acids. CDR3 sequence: CSARAPVGVSNQPQHF. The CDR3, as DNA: TGCAGTGCCCGCGCCCCCGTCGGGGTTAGCAATCAGCCCCAGCATTTT.

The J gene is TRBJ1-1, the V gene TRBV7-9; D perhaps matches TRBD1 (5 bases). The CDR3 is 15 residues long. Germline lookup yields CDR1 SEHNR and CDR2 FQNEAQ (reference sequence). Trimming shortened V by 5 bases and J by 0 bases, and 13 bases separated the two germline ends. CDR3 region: CASSRGTSVNTEAFF. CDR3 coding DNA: TGTGCCAGCAGCCGGGGGACCTCGGTGAACACTGAAGCTTTCTTT.